A single sample is the source of the 12 T cell receptor beta chains below, sequenced in a study of T-cell memory formation after mild COVID-19. From the 5' RACE reads, TCRdb called clonotypes with MiXCR, one entry per CDR3 protein. Here the sample spans approximately 560,000 distinct CDR3 sequences, 15% to 20% being singletons. The material sequenced was PBMCs or a T cell subset sorted from them (not recorded which). These TCRs come from an adult woman who had mild COVID-19 (a few samples of this study predate the infection). Cell type and time point are not known.

The chain couples TRBV29-1 to TRBJ2-7, with 8 bases lining up with TRBD1. CDR1 and CDR2 from the germline V gene are SQVTM and ANQGSEA. The CDR3 contains 14 residues. The V gene end was trimmed by 6 bases and the J gene end by 0 bases; junction bases not matched to a gene: 7. The CDR3 DNA is TGCAGCGTCCGCTCCGGGACAGGCTCCTACGAGCAGTACTTC. Amino acids: CSVRSGTGSYEQYF.

V and J are TRBV6-5 and TRBJ2-6; D might be TRBD2 (5 bases). This CDR3 comprises 13 residues. CDR1 and CDR2 from the germline V gene are MNHEY and SVGAGI. Between the trimmed V and J ends, which lost 7 bases and 3 bases, there was a span of 7 bases. CDR3 nucleotide sequence: TGTGCCAGCAACCGGGATGGGGCCAACGTCCTGACTTTC. It is translated as CASNRDGANVLTF.

The chain joins TRBV5-6 to TRBJ2-5; D is undetermined. V was shortened by 2 bases and J by 5 bases, with 16 bases between the two germline ends. This CDR3 has 15 residues. CDR1 and CDR2 from the germline V gene are SGHDT and YYEEEE. The CDR3 loop reads CASSFKNGFLETQYF. CDR3 nucleotide sequence: TGTGCCAGCAGCTTCAAGAACGGATTTTTGGAGACCCAGTACTTC. The variable domain in full, completed from reference TRBV5-6 and TRBJ2-5, reads DAGVTQSPTHLIKTRGQQVTLRCSPKSGHDTVSWYQQALGQGPQFIFQYYEEEERQRGNFPDRFSGHQFPNYSSELNVNALLLGDSALYLCASSFKNGFLETQYFGPGTRLLVL.

The V gene is TRBV5-8, the J gene TRBJ2-7; TRBD2 matches at 7 bases. V gave up 4 bases and J gave up 4 bases; unmatched junction bases: 11. Germline V gene sequence: CDR1 SGHTS, CDR2 YDEGEE. The CDR3 covers 15 residues. CDR3 region: CASSALAGLEYEQYF. The CDR3 DNA sequence: TGTGCCAGCAGCGCCTTAGCGGGCTTGGAGTACGAGCAGTACTTC.

This clonotype was counted once. This chain joins TRBV18 and TRBJ1-6; the match to TRBD1 covers 7 bases. V trimming: 6 bases; J trimming: 5 bases; junction bases outside the gene matches: 7. Germline-derived CDR1 and CDR2 are KGHSH and LQKENI. The CDR3 totals 15 residues. In DNA form, the CDR3 reads TGTGCCAGCTCGCCCAACAGGGGTGATAATTCACCCCTCCACTTT. Translated: CASSPNRGDNSPLHF. The variable domain in full, completed from reference TRBV18 and TRBJ1-6, reads NAGVMQNPRHLVRRRGQEARLRCSPMKGHSHVYWYRQLPEEGLKFMVYLQKENIIDESGMPKERFSAEFPKEGPSILRIQQVVRGDSAAYFCASSPNRGDNSPLHFGNGTRLTVT.

This clonotype showed up just a few times. J is TRBJ2-1 and V is TRBV10-2; perhaps TRBD2 as D (6 bases). This CDR3 spans 13 amino acids. Germline CDR1 WSHSY, CDR2 SAAADI. Trimming removed 7 bases from V and 8 bases from J, with 15 bases in between. The chain's CDR3 is CASKELAQDEQFF. CDR3 nucleotide sequence: TGCGCCAGCAAGGAACTAGCCCAGGATGAGCAGTTCTTC.

The chain uses TRBV5-6 and TRBJ1-1; D not resolved. Trimming removed 0 bases at V and 1 base at J, with 10 bases between. Germline V gene data show CDR1 as SGHDT and CDR2 as YYEEEE. The CDR3 contains 15 residues. The CDR3 bases are TGTGCCAGCAGCTTGGCCGGTACGACGAACACTGAAGCTTTCTTT. This encodes CASSLAGTTNTEAFF.

This clonotype was observed a handful of times. The J gene is TRBJ2-7, the V gene TRBV5-6; D remains ambiguous. Germline V lookup: CDR1 SGHDT, CDR2 YYEEEE. The CDR3 has 15 residues. Trimming stripped 1 base from V and 0 bases from J, with 11 bases between. CDR3 sequence reads: CASSLSRTISYEQYF. CDR3 coding DNA: TGTGCCAGCAGCTTGTCCAGAACCATCTCCTACGAGCAGTACTTC.

This sequence joins TRBV24-1 and TRBJ2-7; D is possibly TRBD2 (6 bases). This CDR3 spans 13 amino acids. Germline values: CDR1 KGHDR, CDR2 SFDVKD. Trimming pared 3 bases from V and 5 bases from J, leaving 10 bases between. The CDR3 nucleotides read TGTGCCACCAGTGATCGGGACTTGGACGAGCAGTACTTC. This codes for CATSDRDLDEQYF.

In its sample, this clonotype was seen many times. V is TRBV12-3 or TRBV12-4 and J is TRBJ2-2, with 7 nucleotides matching TRBD2. V trimming: 5 bases; J trimming: 7 bases; junction bases outside the gene matches: 22. The CDR3 length is 19 residues. CDR3 protein: CASSRIGDLAGVFHGELFF. The DNA of the CDR3 is TGTGCCAGCAGTAGGATTGGGGACCTGGCGGGGGTATTTCACGGGGAGCTGTTTTTT.

This clonotype was counted between two and nine times. The gene calls are TRBV5-1 and TRBJ2-4; 7 bases line up with TRBD1. This CDR3 is built from 16 residues. CDR1 is SGHRS and CDR2 is YFSETQ in the germline V gene. V shed 4 bases and J 0 bases; nucleotides not matched to a gene: 7. The CDR3 DNA sequence: TGCGCCAGCAGCGCTAGGGGGCTGATAGCCAAAAACATTCAGTACTTC. It yields the protein CASSARGLIAKNIQYF.

The table lists this clonotype with a few counts. The V call is TRBV5-1, the J call TRBJ1-1, with TRBD1 matching over 8 bases. The CDR3 is made up of 13 amino acids. CDR1 SGHRS and CDR2 YFSETQ come from the germline V gene. J was trimmed by 7 bases and V by 3 bases; bases with no gene match: 5. The CDR3 loop is CASSWGTGYEAFF. The DNA for the CDR3 is TGCGCCAGCAGCTGGGGGACAGGCTATGAAGCTTTCTTT.